This T cell receptor (beta chain) comes out of a study of molecular identifiers for immune sequencing clone quantification. Whole-study results and caveats: Among 900,000 to 1,000,000 naive cells, spiked Jurkat TCR RNA from a single cell was reportedly detectable.

TCRdb ran MiXCR on the PCR reads and lists one entry per CDR3 protein. The top ten clones hold 0.85% of a sample with about 640,000 distinct CDR3 sequences, about 20% of them seen once. The sample holds a few counts of this clonotype. What it binds is unknown. CD8+CD4-CCR7+CD45RA+ cells were sorted as naive CD8 T cells. The CDR3 consists of 13 residues. V shed 5 bases and J shed 0 bases, with 11 bases lying between them. Germline V CDR1 and CDR2: GTSNPN, SVGIG (reference sequence). Sequences were obtained from naive CD8+ T cells from blood, with Jurkat cell RNA spiked in. Noted subset: FACS-sorted CD8+CD4-CCR7+CD45RA+ naive T cells. The receptor comes from a human donor in good health. Some libraries in this study had Jurkat cell RNA spiked in. The gene calls are TRBV30 and TRBJ2-7; D is unclear. DNA for the CDR3: TGTGCCTGGGGTAGGCTCGGCTCCTACGAGCAGTACTTC. Amino acid sequence: CAWGRLGSYEQYF.